What follows are 21 T cell receptor beta chains derived from one specimen sequenced in a study of blood T cell repertoires in COVID-19. Assay used: immunoSEQ multiplex PCR; TCRdb lists only in-frame clones, some missing. The profile shows approximately 500,000 clones, 85% to 90% of them singletons. The sample comprised peripheral blood. These receptors were collected from a woman aged 45-59 years with COVID-19, enrolled during active disease.

This chain connects TRBV6-6 to TRBJ1-1; the D is unclear. The V end was cut by 2 bases, the J end by 8 bases, with 6 bases between. Germline V gene lookup returns CDR1 MNHNY and CDR2 SVGAGI (reference sequence). This CDR3 spans 11 amino acids. The CDR3 reads CASSYEREAFF. The DNA of the CDR3 is TGTGCCAGCAGTTACGAGAGGGAAGCTTTCTTT.

The chain couples TRBV12-3 or TRBV12-4 to TRBJ1-1; D may be TRBD1 (5 bases). Trimming stripped 4 bases from V and 6 bases from J, with 12 bases between. The CDR3 sequence is 13 residues long. CDR3 in amino acids: CASSWGGGAEAFF. The CDR3 coding sequence is TGTGCCAGCAGTTGGGGGGGAGGCGCTGAAGCTTTCTTT.

The rearrangement joins TRBV9 to TRBJ2-2; 10 bases agree with TRBD1. After removal of 3 bases from V and 5 bases from J, the junction contained 7 bases not matched to a gene. The CDR3 totals 16 residues. The V gene's germline CDR1 is SGDLS and CDR2 YYNGEE. This CDR3 is CASSARQGARTGELFF. In DNA form, the CDR3 reads TGTGCCAGCAGCGCCAGACAGGGGGCAAGGACCGGGGAGCTGTTTTTT.

This sequence joins TRBV19 and TRBJ2-3, with a possible D match to TRBD1 (5 bases). Germline V gene data show CDR1 as LNHDA and CDR2 as SQIVND (reference sequence). Deletions cut 5 bases from V and 0 bases from J, with 12 bases between. The CDR3 loop spans 15 amino acids. CDR3: CASSVQERSTDTQYF. The CDR3 bases are TGTGCCAGTAGTGTACAGGAGAGAAGCACAGATACGCAGTATTTT.

The chain combines TRBV6-1 with TRBJ2-5; weak D call: TRBD2 (7 bases). CDR3 length: 14 residues. Trimming cost V 2 bases and J 5 bases, with 12 bases left between them. Germline CDR1 reads MNHNS; CDR2 reads SASEGT. The CDR3 DNA is TGTGCCAGCAGTGAAAGGGGGGGCCTGGAGACCCAGTACTTC. It encodes CASSERGGLETQYF.

The CDR3, as DNA: TGTGCCAGTAGTACTAACTCTGGAAACACCATATATTTT. This sequence encodes CASSTNSGNTIYF. V and J are TRBV19 and TRBJ1-3; D gene uncertain. Germline loops: CDR1 LNHDA, CDR2 SQIVND (reference sequence). The V end was cut by 4 bases, the J end by 0 bases, with 4 bases between. The CDR3 runs to 13 residues.

The J gene is TRBJ2-7, the V gene TRBV3-1 (or the pseudogene TRBV3-2), with 9 positions matching TRBD1. V trimming: 6 bases; J trimming: 8 bases; junction bases outside the gene matches: 8. This CDR3 comprises 13 residues. From germline, CDR1 is LGHDT and CDR2 YNNKEL (reference sequence). This chain's CDR3 is CASSSTQGAKQYF. The CDR3 DNA is TGTGCCAGCAGTTCCACACAGGGGGCAAAGCAGTACTTC.

This clone was observed a single time. The chain carries TRBV19 and TRBJ1-1, with 9 bases matching TRBD1. Losses at the gene ends were 4 bases for V and 4 bases for J; bases not matched to a gene: 7. Germline-derived CDR1 and CDR2 are LNHDA and SQIVND (reference sequence). This CDR3 region has 15 residues. The CDR3 reads CASSTGQGVITEAFF. CDR3 nucleotides: TGTGCCAGTAGTACGGGACAGGGAGTGATCACTGAAGCTTTCTTT.

This chain links TRBV7-9 with TRBJ1-5; possible D gene TRBD1, 5 bases. V was trimmed by 5 bases and J by 5 bases, leaving 7 bases between them. The germline V gene has CDR1 SEHNR and CDR2 FQNEAQ (reference sequence). This CDR3 is built from 12 residues. For the CDR3, the DNA is TGTGCCAGCAGCAGGGGAGATCAGCCCCAGCATTTT. Residues: CASSRGDQPQHF.

The V and J genes are TRBV9 and TRBJ2-3, with D possibly being TRBD2 (6 bases). The germline gives CDR1 SGDLS, CDR2 YYNGEE. V was shortened by 2 bases and J by 6 bases, with 22 bases between the two germline ends. This CDR3 region has 17 residues. CDR3 region: CASSVGVGSGTHDTQYF. CDR3 DNA: TGTGCCAGCAGCGTGGGCGTCGGGAGCGGTACCCATGATACGCAGTATTTT.

This rearrangement joins TRBV9 to TRBJ2-3; D is possibly TRBD2 (6 bases). V was shortened by 0 bases and J by 5 bases, with 16 bases between the two germline ends. This CDR3 comprises 16 residues. Germline lookup yields CDR1 SGDLS and CDR2 YYNGEE. Here the CDR3 DNA reads TGTGCCAGCAGCGTAGGAATCCCACTCGGGGGAGATACGCAGTATTTT. This encodes CASSVGIPLGGDTQYF.

The chain is built from TRBV18 and TRBJ1-2; D ambiguous. The germline CDR1 and CDR2 sequences are KGHSH and LQKENI. The length of the CDR3 is 12 residues. V lost 0 bases, J lost 8 bases, and 7 bases lay in between. The CDR3 DNA is TGTGCCAGCTCACCACCTACAGTGGGCTACACCTTC. It translates to CASSPPTVGYTF. Looking up the rest from reference TRBV18 and TRBJ1-2 gives the full variable domain: NAGVMQNPRHLVRRRGQEARLRCSPMKGHSHVYWYRQLPEEGLKFMVYLQKENIIDESGMPKERFSAEFPKEGPSILRIQQVVRGDSAAYFCASSPPTVGYTFGSGTRLTVV.

This chain links TRBV4-1 with TRBJ2-4; 8 bases map to TRBD1. Unmatched junction bases numbered 5, after V lost 1 base and J lost 0 bases. The CDR3 has 17 amino acids. CDR1 and CDR2 from the germline V gene are MGHRA and YSYEKL. CDR3 nucleotide sequence: TGCGCCAGCAGCCAAGTACAGGGGGGTATAGCCAAAAACATTCAGTACTTC. Residues: CASSQVQGGIAKNIQYF.

This clone was picked up one time. The chain couples TRBV5-1 to TRBJ1-2; possibly TRBD1 for D (5 bases). V lost 0 bases to trimming and J lost 4 bases, with 13 bases between them. CDR1 and CDR2 (germline): SGHRS, YFSETQ. CDR3 length: 15 amino acids. The CDR3, as DNA: TGCGCCAGCAGCTTGGGGGTCGGGGGAGGCTATGGCTACACCTTC. It specifies CASSLGVGGGYGYTF.

V gene TRBV12-3 or TRBV12-4 combines with J gene TRBJ1-2; 10 bases map to TRBD1. J was trimmed by 6 bases and V by 6 bases; bases with no gene match: 4. The CDR3 totals 13 residues. CDR3 residues: CASSPGTGDGYTF. CDR3 DNA: TGTGCCAGCAGCCCCGGGACAGGGGATGGCTACACCTTC.

The rearrangement uses TRBV29-1 and TRBJ1-2; 8 bases agree with TRBD1. Unmatched junction bases numbered 2, after V lost 3 bases and J lost 5 bases. CDR3 size: 12 residues. Germline loops: CDR1 SQVTM, CDR2 ANQGSEA. CDR3 DNA: TGCAGCGTTGACAGGGGGCATTATGGCTACACCTTC. Its translation: CSVDRGHYGYTF.

V is TRBV5-4 and J is TRBJ2-7; 7 nucleotides agree with TRBD1. Germline V gene data show CDR1 as SGHNT and CDR2 as YYREEE (reference sequence). V gave up 0 bases and J gave up 7 bases; unmatched junction bases: 7. The CDR3 sequence is 14 residues long. The CDR3 reads CASSLGQGVSEQYF. In DNA, the CDR3 is TGTGCCAGCAGCTTGGGACAGGGTGTGAGTGAGCAGTACTTC.

The table lists this clone with a few counts. V and J are TRBV5-4 and TRBJ2-3, with D possibly matching TRBD2 (5 bases). V lost 0 bases and J lost 2, with 10 bases in between. From germline, CDR1 is SGHNT and CDR2 YYREEE (reference sequence). The CDR3 has 15 residues. As DNA, the CDR3 is TGTGCCAGCAGCTTGGAGGAGGACGACACAGATACGCAGTATTTT. This encodes CASSLEEDDTDTQYF.

V and J are TRBV12-3 or TRBV12-4 and TRBJ1-1, with 7 bases lining up with TRBD1. J lost 4 bases, V lost 5 bases, and 4 bases had no gene match. The CDR3 contains 13 residues. In DNA, the CDR3 is TGTGCCAGCAGTGGGACAGCTGGCACTGAAGCTTTCTTT. Its translation: CASSGTAGTEAFF.

The chain carries TRBV30 and TRBJ2-6, with TRBD1 matching 9 bases. There are 15 residues in the CDR3. V lost 2 bases, J lost 4 bases, and 3 bases stayed unmatched. CDR1 is GTSNPN, CDR2 SVGIG, per germline (reference sequence). CDR3 DNA: TGTGCCTGGAGTCGGACAGGGGCCGGGGCCAACGTCCTGACTTTC. Its translation: CAWSRTGAGANVLTF.

The chain is built from TRBV28 and TRBJ1-5; 9 nucleotides align to TRBD1. Germline CDR1 is MDHEN and CDR2 is SYDVKM. V gave up 5 bases and J gave up 4 bases; unmatched junction bases: 6. The CDR3 is 15 amino acids. Here the CDR3 reads CASSRDRVRNQPQHF. The CDR3 region has the DNA TGTGCCAGCAGTCGGGACAGGGTAAGGAATCAGCCCCAGCATTTT.